This TCR beta chain appears in the sequencing data of a study of OX40 agonist ivuxolimab in advanced cancers. The CDR3 covers 16 residues. Trimming removed 0 bases from V and 0 bases from J, with 12 bases in between. Germline loops: CDR1 MGHRA, CDR2 YSYEKL. This table comes from immunoSEQ multiplex PCR, and its TCRdb copy is limited to in-frame clones, with some not included. The data hold some 27,000 clones, with 70% to 80% observed a single time. Sequencing used CD4+ or CD8+ T cells sorted from blood, obtained in a trial of the OX40 agonist ivuxolimab. The J gene is TRBJ2-7, the V gene TRBV4-1, with a possible D match to TRBD1 (5 bases). The clonotype originates from an adult with an advanced solid tumor such as melanoma, head and neck, liver or kidney cancer. CDR3 in DNA: TGCGCCAGCAGCCAAGAAGGAACAGGAGCCTCCTACGAGCAGTACTTC. Protein: CASSQEGTGASYEQYF.